This entry features one T cell receptor (beta chain) sequence. As yet, its antigen is unknown. This entry belongs to a study of T cell responses to AZD1222 COVID-19 vaccine. Sequenced by immunoSEQ multiplex PCR; TCRdb stores in-frame clones only, minus some. The data contain 200,000 to 250,000 clones, roughly 91% of them singletons. Study-wide findings and caveats: Among vaccine-associated CD4 TCRs, coverage spanned spike, with dominance at 160-218 and 743-854.

The clonotype originates from an adult in good health. Sample: peripheral blood, taken on day 0 of MenACWY control vaccination.

CDR3 DNA sequence: TGTGCCAGCAGCGCCCGGGACAGGGGGCTGTGGAACACTGAAGCTTTCTTT. The encoded protein is CASSARDRGLWNTEAFF. V usage is TRBV9 and J usage is TRBJ1-1; 12 nucleotides match TRBD1. The CDR3 sequence is 17 residues long. Germline loops: CDR1 SGDLS, CDR2 YYNGEE. The J segment lost 1 base and the V segment lost 3 bases, leaving 7 bases of the junction unmatched.